The sequence of this T cell receptor (beta chain) was determined in a study of early T cells in non-severe SARS-CoV-2 infection. Across the whole study: Chains were unpaired, as sequencing was done on bulk RNA from unsorted whole blood.

Tagging with unique molecular identifiers was applied to individual cDNA molecules. One entry per CDR3 protein results from TCRdb running MiXCR on the 5' RACE reads. Altogether 25,000 to 35,000 distinct CDR3 sequences are present, approximately 5% being singletons, with the ten largest covering more than 4.5%. This clonotype showed up many times. Its antigen is still unknown. Findings of the study overall: VDJdb matching skewed toward anti-spike CD8 responses, missing private and CD4 specificities.

The TCR sequence derives from an adult who was a healthcare worker with PCR-confirmed SARS-CoV-2 infection or an uninfected control (not recorded which). The material sequenced was whole blood.

This CDR3 is CASSPWTDEQFF. In DNA, the CDR3 is TGTGCCAGCTCACCCTGGACCGATGAGCAGTTCTTC. The chain recombines TRBV18 with TRBJ2-1; D call uncertain. The CDR3 is made up of 12 amino acids. In germline, CDR1 is KGHSH, CDR2 LQKENI. Between the trimmed V and J ends, which lost 3 bases and 8 bases, there was a span of 8 bases.